The clone carrying this T cell receptor beta chain was observed at least ten times. This entry comes from a study of T cells in Graves' hyperthyroidism and ophthalmopathy. Study overall: Peripheral blood was drawn at first diagnosis, prior to all treatment.

TCR beta CDR3 sequences were amplified from RNA transcripts. In the first-round RT-PCR of the TCR CDR3, the HTBI primer set was used. TCRdb fed the multiplex PCR reads into MiXCR, producing one record per CDR3 protein. The sample lists approximately 430,000 distinct CDR3 sequences; around 16% were seen once. Trimming took 3 bases from V and 3 from J, leaving 8 bases between them. This CDR3 is built from 13 residues. Germline loops: CDR1 SGHDT, CDR2 YYEEEE. The TCR was taken from a woman younger than 30 with Graves' hyperthyroidism. Sequencing used blood. The genes are TRBV5-6 and TRBJ2-3; no clear D gene. The CDR3 here is CASSSRNTDTQYF. The CDR3 DNA reads as TGTGCCAGCAGCTCCCGTAATACAGATACGCAGTATTTT.